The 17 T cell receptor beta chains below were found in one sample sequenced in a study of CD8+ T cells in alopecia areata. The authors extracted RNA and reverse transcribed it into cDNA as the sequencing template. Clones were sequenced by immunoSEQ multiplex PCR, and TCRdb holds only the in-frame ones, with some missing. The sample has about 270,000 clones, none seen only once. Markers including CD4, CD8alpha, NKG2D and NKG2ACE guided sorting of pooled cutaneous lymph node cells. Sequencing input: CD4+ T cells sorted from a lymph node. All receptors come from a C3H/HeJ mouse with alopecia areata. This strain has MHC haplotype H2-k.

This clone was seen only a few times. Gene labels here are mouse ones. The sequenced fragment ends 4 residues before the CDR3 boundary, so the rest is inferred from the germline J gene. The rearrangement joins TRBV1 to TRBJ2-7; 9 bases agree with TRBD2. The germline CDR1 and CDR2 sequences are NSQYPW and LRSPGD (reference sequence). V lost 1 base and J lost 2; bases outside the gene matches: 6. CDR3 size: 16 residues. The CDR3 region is CTCSAGWTGDTYEQYF. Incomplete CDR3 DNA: TGCACCTGCAGTGCAGGGTGGACTGGGGATACCTAT.

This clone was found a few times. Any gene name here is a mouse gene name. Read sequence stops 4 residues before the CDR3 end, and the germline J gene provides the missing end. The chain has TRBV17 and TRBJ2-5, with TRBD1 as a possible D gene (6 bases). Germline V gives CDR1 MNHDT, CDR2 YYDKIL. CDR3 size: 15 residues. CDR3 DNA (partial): TGTGCTAGCAGTAGTGGGCAGGGGAGGAGGGAC. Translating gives CASSSGQGRRD. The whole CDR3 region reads CASSSGQGRRDTQYF.

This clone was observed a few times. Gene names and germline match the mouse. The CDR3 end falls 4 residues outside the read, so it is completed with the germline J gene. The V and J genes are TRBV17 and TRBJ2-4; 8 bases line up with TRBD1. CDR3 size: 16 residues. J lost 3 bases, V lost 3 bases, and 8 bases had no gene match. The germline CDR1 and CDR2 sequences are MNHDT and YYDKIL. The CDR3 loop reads CASSSSRQGRQNTLYF. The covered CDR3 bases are TGTGCTAGCAGTAGTAGTCGACAGGGGCGACAAAAC. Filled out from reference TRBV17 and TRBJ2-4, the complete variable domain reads DTTVKQNPRYKLARVGKPVNLICSQTMNHDTMYWYQKKPNQAPKLLLFYYDKILNREADTFEKFQSSRPNNSFCSLYIGSAGLEYSAMYLCASSSSRQGRQNTLYFGAGTRLSVL.

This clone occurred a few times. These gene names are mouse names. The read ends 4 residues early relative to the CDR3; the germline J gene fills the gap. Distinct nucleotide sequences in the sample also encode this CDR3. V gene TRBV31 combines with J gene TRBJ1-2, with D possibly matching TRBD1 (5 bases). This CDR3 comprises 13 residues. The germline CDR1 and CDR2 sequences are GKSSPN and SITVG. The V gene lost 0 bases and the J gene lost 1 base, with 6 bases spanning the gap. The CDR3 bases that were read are TGTGCCTGGAGTCTGCAGGGAAACTCC. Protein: CAWSLQGNS. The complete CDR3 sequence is CAWSLQGNSDYTF.

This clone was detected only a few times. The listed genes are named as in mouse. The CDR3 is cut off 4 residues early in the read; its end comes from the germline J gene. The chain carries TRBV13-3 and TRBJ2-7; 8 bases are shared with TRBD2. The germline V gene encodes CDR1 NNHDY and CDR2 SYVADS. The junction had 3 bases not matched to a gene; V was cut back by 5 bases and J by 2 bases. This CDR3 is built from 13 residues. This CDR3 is CASSVGGAYEQYF. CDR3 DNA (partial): TGTGCCAGCAGCGTTGGGGGGGCCTAT.

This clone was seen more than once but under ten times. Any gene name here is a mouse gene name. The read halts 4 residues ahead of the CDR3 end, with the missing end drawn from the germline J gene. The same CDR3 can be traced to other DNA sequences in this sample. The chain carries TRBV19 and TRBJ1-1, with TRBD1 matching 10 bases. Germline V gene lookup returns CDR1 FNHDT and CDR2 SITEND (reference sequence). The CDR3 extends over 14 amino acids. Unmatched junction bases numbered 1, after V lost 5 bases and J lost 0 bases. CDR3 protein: CASSGQGANTEVFF. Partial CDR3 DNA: TGTGCCAGCAGCGGACAGGGGGCAAACACA.

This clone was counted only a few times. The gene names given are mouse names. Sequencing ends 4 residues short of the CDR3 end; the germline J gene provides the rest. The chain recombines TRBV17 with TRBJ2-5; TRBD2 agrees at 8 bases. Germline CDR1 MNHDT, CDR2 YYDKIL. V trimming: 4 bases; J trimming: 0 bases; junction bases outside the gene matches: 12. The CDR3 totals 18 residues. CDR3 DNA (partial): TGTGCTAGCAGTAAAGAATTGTCTGGGGGGATTAACCAAGAC. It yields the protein CASSKELSGGINQD. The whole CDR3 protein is CASSKELSGGINQDTQYF.

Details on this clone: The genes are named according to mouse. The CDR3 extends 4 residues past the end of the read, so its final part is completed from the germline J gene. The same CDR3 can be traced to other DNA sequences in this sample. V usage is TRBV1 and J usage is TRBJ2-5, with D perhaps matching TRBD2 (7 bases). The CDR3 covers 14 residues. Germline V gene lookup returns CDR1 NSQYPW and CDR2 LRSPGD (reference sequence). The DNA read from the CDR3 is TGCACCTGCAGTGCTTGGGGGGCGCGGGAC. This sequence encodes CTCSAWGARD. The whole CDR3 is CTCSAWGARDTQYF.

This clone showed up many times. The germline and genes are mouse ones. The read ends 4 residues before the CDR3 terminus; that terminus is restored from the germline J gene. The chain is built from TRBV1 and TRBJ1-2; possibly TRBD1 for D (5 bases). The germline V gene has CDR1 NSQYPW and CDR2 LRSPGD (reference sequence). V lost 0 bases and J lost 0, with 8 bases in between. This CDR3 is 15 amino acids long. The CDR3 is CTCSADGRANSDYTF. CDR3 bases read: TGCACCTGCAGTGCAGATGGCAGGGCAAACTCC.

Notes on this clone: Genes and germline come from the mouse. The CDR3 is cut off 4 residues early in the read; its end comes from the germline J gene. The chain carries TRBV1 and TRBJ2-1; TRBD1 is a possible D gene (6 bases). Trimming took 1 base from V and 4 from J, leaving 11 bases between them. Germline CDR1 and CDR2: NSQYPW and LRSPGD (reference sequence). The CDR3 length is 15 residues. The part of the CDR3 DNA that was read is TGCACCTGCAGTGCAGCGGCAGGGGAGTATGCT. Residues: CTCSAAAGEYA. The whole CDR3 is CTCSAAAGEYAEQFF.

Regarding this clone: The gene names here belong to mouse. The CDR3: CASSFRQGYTEVFF. The covered CDR3 bases are TGTGCCAGCAGCTTTCGACAGGGTTACACA. V usage is TRBV4 and J usage is TRBJ1-1; TRBD1 matches at 7 bases. The read falls 4 residues short of the CDR3 end, and the missing part is taken from the germline J gene. Per germline, CDR1 LGHDT and CDR2 YNNKQL (reference sequence). V shed 4 bases, J shed 3 bases, and the junction held 5 bases outside the gene matches. The CDR3 is 14 amino acids.

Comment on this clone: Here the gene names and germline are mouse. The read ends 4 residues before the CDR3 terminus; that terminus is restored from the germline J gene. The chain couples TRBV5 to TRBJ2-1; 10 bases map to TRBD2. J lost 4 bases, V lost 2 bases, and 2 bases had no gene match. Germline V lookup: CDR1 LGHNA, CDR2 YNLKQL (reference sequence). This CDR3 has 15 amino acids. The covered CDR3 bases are TGTGCCAGCAGCCAAACGGACTGGGGGTATGCT. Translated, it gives CASSQTDWGYA. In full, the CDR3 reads CASSQTDWGYAEQFF.

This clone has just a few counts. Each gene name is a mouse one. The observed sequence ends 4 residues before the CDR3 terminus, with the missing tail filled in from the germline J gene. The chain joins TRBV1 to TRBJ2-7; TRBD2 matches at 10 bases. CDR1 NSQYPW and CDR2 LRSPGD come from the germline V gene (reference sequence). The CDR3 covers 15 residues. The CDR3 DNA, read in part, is TGCACCTGCAGTGCAGCCAACTGGGGGGGGTAT. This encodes CTCSAANWGGY. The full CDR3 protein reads CTCSAANWGGYEQYF.

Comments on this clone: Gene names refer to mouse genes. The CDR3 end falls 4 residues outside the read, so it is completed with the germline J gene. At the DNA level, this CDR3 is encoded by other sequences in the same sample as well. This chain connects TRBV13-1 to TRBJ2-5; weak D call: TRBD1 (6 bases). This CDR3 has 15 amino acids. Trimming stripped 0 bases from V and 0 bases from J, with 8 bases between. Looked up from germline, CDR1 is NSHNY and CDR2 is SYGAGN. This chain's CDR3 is CASSDARGNQDTQYF. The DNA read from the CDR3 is TGTGCCAGCAGTGATGCAAGGGGGAACCAAGAC.

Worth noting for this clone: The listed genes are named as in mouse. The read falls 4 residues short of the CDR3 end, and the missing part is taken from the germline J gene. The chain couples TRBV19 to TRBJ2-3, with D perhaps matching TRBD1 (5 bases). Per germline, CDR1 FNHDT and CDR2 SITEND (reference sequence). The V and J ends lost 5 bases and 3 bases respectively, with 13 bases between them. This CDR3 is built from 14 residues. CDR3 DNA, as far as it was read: TGTGCCAGCAGGACATCGGACAAAGCAGAA. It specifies CASRTSDKAE. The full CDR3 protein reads CASRTSDKAETLYF.

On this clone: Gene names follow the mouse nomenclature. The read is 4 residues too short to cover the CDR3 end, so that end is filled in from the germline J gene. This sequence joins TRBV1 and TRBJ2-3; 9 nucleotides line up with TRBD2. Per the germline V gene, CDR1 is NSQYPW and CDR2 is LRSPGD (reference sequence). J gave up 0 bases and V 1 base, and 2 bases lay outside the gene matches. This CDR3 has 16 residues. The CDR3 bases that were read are TGCACCTGCAGTGCAGGGGGACTGGGTAGTGCAGAA. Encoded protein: CTCSAGGLGSAE. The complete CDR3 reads CTCSAGGLGSAETLYF. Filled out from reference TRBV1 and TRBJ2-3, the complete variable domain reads VTLLEQNPRWRLVPRGQAVNLRCILKNSQYPWMSWYQQDLQKQLQWLFTLRSPGDKEVKSLPGADYLATRVTDTELRLQVANMSQGRTLYCTCSAGGLGSAETLYFGSGTRLTVL.

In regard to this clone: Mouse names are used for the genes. The part of the CDR3 DNA that was read is TGTGCCAGCAGTGATGCAAAGGACAGGGGCACA. Translating it yields CASSDAKDRGT. The full CDR3 protein reads CASSDAKDRGTEVFF. This chain uses TRBV13-1 with TRBJ1-1; the match to TRBD1 covers 9 bases. The read is 4 residues too short to cover the CDR3 end, so that end is filled in from the germline J gene. V gave up 0 bases and J gave up 4 bases; unmatched junction bases: 4. The CDR3 totals 15 residues. CDR1 and CDR2 from the germline V gene are NSHNY and SYGAGN.